These 2 T cell receptor beta chains were all obtained from the same sample, sequenced in a study of cytomegalovirus exposure and HLA in healthy donors. The PCR ran on 60 Vbeta and 13 Jbeta primers. Sequencing used immunoSEQ multiplex PCR; TCRdb keeps in-frame clones, though not all of them. Among about 200,000 clones, roughly 68% were seen once, and the ten largest hold around 2.6%. The sequenced sample consisted of PBMCs. These receptors all stem from a man aged 35 to 55 in good health and CMV-seropositive.

The CDR3 DNA sequence: TGTGCCAGCAGCCACCTTCTGGGAGGGAGGGAGACCCAGTACTTC. Protein: CASSHLLGGRETQYF. The V and J genes are TRBV7-2 and TRBJ2-5; 7 bases are shared with TRBD2. The J segment lost 5 bases and the V segment lost 5 bases, leaving 11 bases of the junction unmatched. The CDR3 covers 15 residues. CDR1 is SGHTA and CDR2 is FQGNSA in the germline V gene.

To note about this clone: This specimen includes other DNA sequences encoding the same CDR3. The chain links TRBV7-9 to TRBJ1-5; TRBD1 matches at 7 bases. J lost 2 bases, V lost 1 base, and 2 bases had no gene match. Germline V gene data show CDR1 as SEHNR and CDR2 as FQNEAQ (reference sequence). This CDR3 is 15 amino acids long. The CDR3 coding sequence is TGTGCCAGCAGCTTAGGAACAGGGGGCAATCAGCCCCAGCATTTT. Translating gives CASSLGTGGNQPQHF.